Listed below are T cell receptor beta chains from one sample, sequenced in a study of control samples from healthy donors and cancer patients. Data came from immunoSEQ multiplex PCR; TCRdb stores just in-frame clones and leaves some out. Among about 150,000 clones listed, around 94% were seen once. Sequenced input: blood. These receptors were collected from a woman aged 18-29 years in good health. CDR3s include the opening cysteine and the closing phenylalanine or tryptophan. A D gene is named only where the DNA matches it firmly. Only some rows state a clone size, as once, few, many or a class for expanded clones.

J gene | D gene | V gene | clone size | CDR3 protein | CDR3 DNA
TRBJ2-7 | - | TRBV10-3 | - | CASTVGDNSYEQYF | TGTGCCAGCACGGTGGGCGATAATTCCTACGAGCAGTACTTC
TRBJ1-2 | TRBD1 | TRBV2 | - | CASIPEETGYGYTF | TGTGCCAGCATCCCCGAAGAGACAGGGTATGGCTACACCTTC
TRBJ2-1 | - | TRBV10-1 | - | CASSDGGGREEQFF | TGCGCCAGCAGTGATGGGGGGGGGCGCGAAGAGCAGTTCTTC
TRBJ2-7 | - | TRBV11-3 | - | CASSLGLLHVTVDYEQYF | TGTGCCAGCAGCTTAGGGCTCCTCCACGTGACAGTGGACTACGAGCAGTACTTC
TRBJ1-4 | TRBD1 | TRBV28 | - | CASSPGTGGARGNEKLFF | TGTGCCAGCAGCCCCGGGACAGGGGGCGCGAGGGGTAATGAAAAACTGTTTTTT
TRBJ2-6 | - | TRBV19 | - | CASSIQPSGANVLTF | TGTGCCAGTAGTATTCAACCCTCTGGGGCCAACGTCCTGACTTTC
TRBJ1-2 | - | TRBV18 | - | CASSPSPGYTF | TGTGCCAGCTCACCAAGCCCTGGCTACACCTTC
TRBJ2-3 | TRBD1 | TRBV6-5 | - | CASGRGHNTDTQYF | TGTGCCAGCGGCAGGGGGCACAACACAGATACGCAGTATTTT
TRBJ2-5 | TRBD1 | TRBV7-7 | - | CASSALGQGLETQYF | TGTGCTAGCAGCGCCCTGGGACAGGGCTTGGAGACCCAGTACTTC
TRBJ2-7 | TRBD2 | TRBV27 | - | CASSSRTSGAGEQYF | TGTGCCAGCAGTTCCCGGACTAGCGGGGCGGGGGAGCAGTACTTC
TRBJ2-7 | - | TRBV11-2 | - | CASSLAPTQTYEQYF | TGTGCCAGCAGCTTAGCACCTACCCAGACCTACGAGCAGTACTTC
TRBJ1-2 | TRBD1 | TRBV9 | once | CASSTDRGRDYGYTF | TGTGCCAGCAGCACCGACAGGGGGCGAGACTATGGCTACACCTTC
TRBJ2-2 | TRBD2 | TRBV5-5 | - | CASSFRTSVSTGELFF | TGTGCCAGCAGCTTCAGGACTAGCGTTTCCACCGGGGAGCTGTTTTTT
TRBJ2-5 | TRBD1 | TRBV5-1 | - | CASGRDRLQETQYF | TGCGCCAGCGGACGGGACAGGCTTCAAGAGACCCAGTACTTC
TRBJ1-1 | - | TRBV2 | - | CASSPSGGAFF | TGTGCCAGCAGTCCCAGCGGGGGAGCTTTCTTT
TRBJ2-3 | TRBD2 | TRBV19 | - | CASSLTSGVTDTQYF | TGTGCCAGTAGCCTGACTAGCGGGGTAACAGATACGCAGTATTTT
TRBJ2-3 | - | TRBV11-2 | - | CASSLEFWGPSGATDTQYF | TGTGCCAGCAGCTTAGAATTCTGGGGGCCCTCAGGGGCCACAGATACGCAGTATTTT
TRBJ2-7 | - | TRBV10-3 | - | CAIRSDRNYEQYF | TGTGCCATCAGATCCGACAGAAACTACGAGCAGTACTTC
TRBJ2-3 | TRBD2 | TRBV10-3 | - | CAISESLTSGRTDTQYF | TGTGCCATCAGTGAGTCGTTGACTAGCGGACGCACAGATACGCAGTATTTT
TRBJ2-6 | - | TRBV11-2 | - | CASSFPGANVLTF | TGTGCCAGCAGCTTTCCTGGGGCCAACGTCCTGACTTTC
TRBJ2-5 | - | TRBV6-5 | - | CASSLRPWEETQYF | TGTGCCAGCAGTCTACGACCCTGGGAAGAGACCCAGTACTTC
TRBJ1-1 | - | TRBV6-2/TRBV6-3 | once | CASSYGRGELNTEAFF | TGTGCCAGCAGTTACGGGCGAGGGGAACTAAACACTGAAGCTTTCTTT